The 25 T cell receptor beta chains below come from one sample, sequenced in a study of post-analysis software for immune sequencing data. Regarding the study as a whole: TRBV5-6, TRBV5-1 and TRBV20-1 were among a few TRBV segments more frequent in patients than controls.

No antigens are known for them. The TCR beta cDNA libraries carried unique molecular identifiers. A single record per CDR3 protein comes from TCRdb applying MiXCR to the PCR reads. The sample shows 600,000 to 750,000 distinct CDR3 sequences, about 60% of them seen only once. The material sequenced was blood. The receptor set was obtained from a girl between 2 and 10 years old with multiple sclerosis.

The chain couples TRBV7-2 to TRBJ2-5; 11 bases map to TRBD2. The junction had 6 bases not matched to a gene; V was cut back by 4 bases and J by 5 bases. This CDR3 comprises 15 residues. Germline CDR1 is SGHTA and CDR2 is FQGNSA. The CDR3 here is CASSSGLAVRETQYF. The CDR3 nucleotides are TGTGCCAGCAGCTCGGGACTAGCGGTCCGGGAGACCCAGTACTTC.

For this clonotype: The junction departs from germline at one end; a sequencing error may be responsible. The chain is built from TRBV9 and TRBJ2-1, with 9 bases lining up with TRBD2. The CDR3 consists of 16 residues. Per the germline V gene, CDR1 is SGDLS and CDR2 is YYNGEE. CDR3 in DNA: TGTGCCAGCAGCCCAAGGGCGGGAGGGAGTTACAATGAGCGGTTCTTC. Protein product: CASSPRAGGSYNERFF. Full variable domain (outside the CDR3, taken from reference TRBV9 and TRBJ2-1): DSGVTQTPKHLITATGQRVTLRCSPRSGDLSVYWYQQSLDQGLQFLIQYYNGEERAKGNILERFSAQQFPDLHSELNLSSLELGDSALYFCASSPRAGGSYNERFFGPGTRLTVL.

This clonotype has a handful of counts. The rearrangement uses TRBV5-1 and TRBJ2-1; perhaps TRBD2 as D (6 bases). The germline CDR1 and CDR2 sequences are SGHRS and YFSETQ. This CDR3 region has 16 residues. V dropped 4 bases and J dropped 6 bases, with 20 bases sitting between them. CDR3 in amino acids: CASSPELALQGNEQFF. The DNA of the CDR3 is TGCGCCAGCAGCCCAGAGCTAGCGCTCCAAGGCAATGAGCAGTTCTTC. Together with reference TRBV5-1 and TRBJ2-1, the CDR3 gives the full variable domain: KAGVTQTPRYLIKTRGQQVTLSCSPISGHRSVSWYQQTPGQGLQFLFEYFSETQRNKGNFPGRFSGRQFSNSRSEMNVSTLELGDSALYLCASSPELALQGNEQFFGPGTRLTVL.

The CDR3 is CASRARLNSYNEQFF. Written as DNA, the CDR3 is TGTGCCAGCAGGGCCCGACTGAACTCCTACAATGAGCAGTTCTTC. The chain uses TRBV6-2 or TRBV6-3 and TRBJ2-1, with D unresolved. This CDR3 is built from 15 residues. V was cut by 6 bases and J by 0 bases, with 12 bases left in between. Germline V gene sequence: CDR1 MNHEY, CDR2 SVGEGT.

The V call is TRBV7-2, the J call TRBJ1-2, with D unresolved. With 3 bases removed from V and 8 bases from J, the gap between germline ends came to 16 bases. This CDR3 is built from 14 residues. Germline V lookup: CDR1 SGHTA, CDR2 FQGNSA. The CDR3 region is CASSFSGTTNGYTF. CDR3 DNA: TGTGCCAGCAGCTTTAGCGGCACGACCAACGGCTACACCTTC.

V usage is TRBV9 and J usage is TRBJ1-2; D is ambiguous. Trimming shortened V by 4 bases and J by 2 bases, and 15 bases separated the two germline ends. The CDR3 length is 15 residues. Per germline, CDR1 SGDLS and CDR2 YYNGEE. CDR3 DNA: TGTGCCAGCAGCCCCCATGTCGACGGGAACTATGGCTACACCTTC. Translation: CASSPHVDGNYGYTF.

CDR3 bases: TGTGCCAGCAGTCCGGGGCTCGACAGGGGCACTGAAGCTTTCTTT. Its translation is CASSPGLDRGTEAFF. The chain is built from TRBV6-2 or TRBV6-3 and TRBJ1-1; 8 bases line up with TRBD1. Germline lookup yields CDR1 MNHEY and CDR2 SVGEGT. The junction had 9 bases not matched to a gene; V was cut back by 5 bases and J by 4 bases. The length of the CDR3 is 15 residues.

The chain has TRBV10-2 and TRBJ1-2; D is possibly TRBD1 (5 bases). Germline loops: CDR1 WSHSY, CDR2 SAAADI. The CDR3 totals 11 residues. V lost 7 bases and J 6 bases, leaving 9 bases between the germline ends. CDR3 bases: TGCGCCAGCATGGGGGGGAATGGCTACACCTTC. Translation: CASMGGNGYTF.

The CDR3 nucleotides read TGTGCCAGCAGTAGATTTTTGGGGGGTCCTGAAGCTTTCTTT. It codes for CASSRFLGGPEAFF. This chain joins TRBV6-5 and TRBJ1-1, with a tentative D call TRBD1 (5 bases). V was cut by 5 bases and J by 6 bases, with 16 bases left in between. CDR3 length: 14 residues. The germline V gene encodes CDR1 MNHEY and CDR2 SVGAGI.

This chain connects TRBV19 to TRBJ2-7; D remains ambiguous. This CDR3 is built from 13 residues. The V and J ends lost 0 bases and 4 bases respectively, with 7 bases between them. CDR1 LNHDA and CDR2 SQIVND come from the germline V gene (reference sequence). CDR3 loop: CASSIEWAYEQYF. Here the CDR3 DNA reads TGTGCCAGTAGTATAGAGTGGGCTTACGAGCAGTACTTC.

The chain recombines TRBV11-2 with TRBJ2-5, with TRBD1 matching 10 bases. From germline, CDR1 is SGHAT and CDR2 FQNNGV. This CDR3 contains 15 residues. J gave up 4 bases and V 4 bases, and 6 bases lay outside the gene matches. The CDR3 sequence is CASSSGQGMRETQYF. CDR3 DNA sequence: TGTGCCAGCAGCTCGGGACAGGGGATGCGAGAGACCCAGTACTTC.

The CDR3 coding sequence is TGTGCCAGCAGTAGGCACATGCAGACCCAGTACTTC. Amino acids: CASSRHMQTQYF. This chain joins TRBV6-6 and TRBJ2-5; D unresolved. CDR3 length equals 12 residues. Trimming took 5 bases from V and 6 from J, leaving 10 bases between them. Looked up from germline, CDR1 is MNHNY and CDR2 is SVGAGI (reference sequence).

This clonotype was found a few times. The chain is built from TRBV29-1 and TRBJ2-1, with D possibly being TRBD2 (6 bases). The CDR3 is made up of 14 amino acids. CDR1 and CDR2 from the germline V gene are SQVTM and ANQGSEA. V lost 3 bases, J lost 4 bases, and 13 bases lay in between. The CDR3 region is CSVEGPGLYNEQFF. The CDR3, as DNA: TGCAGCGTTGAGGGTCCGGGACTGTACAATGAGCAGTTCTTC.

The chain's CDR3 is CAISVGTISYEQYF. The CDR3 coding sequence is TGTGCCATCAGTGTGGGGACTATCTCCTACGAGCAGTACTTC. This sequence joins TRBV10-3 and TRBJ2-5; TRBD2 aligns across 7 bases. The J call is doubtful: the DNA matches TRBJ2-7 better. The CDR3 covers 14 residues. From germline, CDR1 is ENHRY and CDR2 SYGVKD.

The chain combines TRBV20-1 with TRBJ2-7; TRBD2 agrees at 8 bases. Germline V lookup: CDR1 DFQATT, CDR2 SNEGSKA (reference sequence). The CDR3 spans 15 residues. V shed 6 bases, J shed 0 bases, and the junction held 10 bases outside the gene matches. The CDR3 nucleotides read TGCAGTGCGAGGAGAGCGGGAGACCTCTCCTACGAGCAGTACTTC. Its translation is CSARRAGDLSYEQYF.

The rearrangement links TRBV6-6 to TRBJ2-3; a weak D match, TRBD1 (6 bases). CDR1 is MNHNY and CDR2 is SVGAGI in the germline V gene (reference sequence). The CDR3 has 16 residues. Trimming left V 6 bases short and J 3 bases short, with 19 bases between. The CDR3 DNA sequence: TGTGCCAGCAGGCCAGGGGTAGGGGCAGAGACAGATACGCAGTATTTT. It translates to CASRPGVGAETDTQYF.

V is TRBV7-9 and J is TRBJ2-5; TRBD2 aligns across 8 bases. Germline-derived CDR1 and CDR2 are SEHNR and FQNEAQ (reference sequence). This CDR3 contains 18 residues. Trimming took 3 bases from V and 2 from J; bases not matched to a gene: 14. CDR3 DNA sequence: TGTGCCAGCAGCTTCGGGCTTGGTGCGGGGGGAAGTCAAGAGACCCAGTACTTC. It translates to CASSFGLGAGGSQETQYF. The complete variable domain, with remaining parts taken from reference TRBV7-9 and TRBJ2-5, reads DTGVSQNPRHKITKRGQNVTFRCDPISEHNRLYWYRQTLGQGPEFLTYFQNEAQLEKSRLLSDRFSAERPKGSFSTLEIQRTEQGDSAMYLCASSFGLGAGGSQETQYFGPGTRLLVL.

The chain joins TRBV25-1 to TRBJ2-1, with D hard to call. This CDR3 is 12 amino acids long. From germline, CDR1 is MGHDK and CDR2 SYGVNS. Trimming took off 4 bases at V and 8 bases at J, with 9 bases between the two ends. The CDR3 loop is CASSASLYEQFF. CDR3 DNA: TGTGCCAGCAGTGCTTCTCTTTATGAGCAGTTCTTC. Full variable domain (missing parts from reference TRBV25-1 and TRBJ2-1): EADIYQTPRYLVIGTGKKITLECSQTMGHDKMYWYQQDPGMELHLIHYSYGVNSTEKGDLSSESTVSRIRTEHFPLTLESARPSHTSQYLCASSASLYEQFFGPGTRLTVL.

This clonotype was seen a single time. The J gene is TRBJ1-1, the V gene TRBV29-1, with a tentative D call TRBD1 (5 bases). Trimming left V 6 bases short and J 4 bases short, with 12 bases between. The length of the CDR3 is 12 residues. Germline CDR1 is SQVTM and CDR2 is ANQGSEA. The DNA of the CDR3 is TGCAGCGTCCAAGGGACTGGCACTGAAGCTTTCTTT. Encoded protein: CSVQGTGTEAFF. Combining the CDR3 with reference TRBV29-1 and TRBJ1-1 gives the whole variable domain SAVISQKPSRDICQRGTSLTIQCQVDSQVTMMFWYRQQPGQSLTLIATANQGSEATYESGFVIDKFPISRPNLTFSTLTVSNMSPEDSSIYLCSVQGTGTEAFFGQGTRLTVV.

This clonotype was detected many times. One end of the junction varies from germline; a read error may be responsible. The chain links TRBV5-1 to TRBJ2-5; TRBD2 is a possible D gene (6 bases). There are 13 residues in the CDR3. Germline V CDR1 and CDR2: SGHRS, YFSETQ. The CDR3 loop reads CASSLGTQETQYF. For the CDR3, the DNA is TGTGCCAGCAGCCTCGGGACTCAAGAGACCCAGTACTTC.

This clonotype showed up just once. The rearrangement links TRBV12-5 to TRBJ2-1; TRBD2 matches 7 bases. The V gene end was trimmed by 2 bases and the J gene end by 7 bases; junction bases not matched to a gene: 11. Germline V gene data show CDR1 as LGHNT and CDR2 as FRNRAP. The CDR3 loop spans 16 amino acids. CDR3 coding DNA: TGTGCTAGTGGTTTGATTGGCGCGGGAGTGGGGAATGAGCAGTTCTTC. It specifies CASGLIGAGVGNEQFF.

The CDR3 spells CSVTRGRSYNEQFF. CDR3 bases: TGCAGCGTAACTCGGGGCCGCTCCTACAATGAGCAGTTCTTC. The genes are TRBV29-1 and TRBJ2-1; D may match TRBD1 or TRBD2 (5 bases each). Trimming cost V 6 bases and J 0 bases, with 12 bases left between them. This CDR3 has 14 residues. Germline CDR1 and CDR2: SQVTM and ANQGSEA.

The rearrangement uses TRBV5-1 and TRBJ2-5, with 7 bases fitting TRBD2. Germline V gene sequence: CDR1 SGHRS, CDR2 YFSETQ. The CDR3 loop spans 15 amino acids. V dropped 3 bases and J dropped 1; count of bases not matched to a gene: 6. The CDR3, as DNA: TGCGCCAGCAGCTGGTCCGGGAGGTTCCAAGAGACCCAGTACTTC. Its protein product is CASSWSGRFQETQYF.

The V and J genes are TRBV5-1 and TRBJ2-3, with D hard to call. This CDR3 region has 16 residues. V was shortened by 3 bases and J by 0 bases, with 14 bases between the two germline ends. Germline V gene data show CDR1 as SGHRS and CDR2 as YFSETQ. The chain's CDR3 is CASSSLPGASTDTQYF. CDR3 nucleotide sequence: TGCGCCAGCAGCTCCCTCCCAGGAGCTAGCACAGATACGCAGTATTTT.

This chain links TRBV29-1 with TRBJ2-3; 8 positions match TRBD1. CDR1 and CDR2 from the germline V gene are SQVTM and ANQGSEA. V was pared by 7 bases and J by 2 bases, with 8 bases of the junction left unmatched. This CDR3 spans 14 amino acids. CDR3 DNA: TGCAGCGCCACTTGGACAGGGACCACAGATACGCAGTATTTT. Its translation is CSATWTGTTDTQYF.